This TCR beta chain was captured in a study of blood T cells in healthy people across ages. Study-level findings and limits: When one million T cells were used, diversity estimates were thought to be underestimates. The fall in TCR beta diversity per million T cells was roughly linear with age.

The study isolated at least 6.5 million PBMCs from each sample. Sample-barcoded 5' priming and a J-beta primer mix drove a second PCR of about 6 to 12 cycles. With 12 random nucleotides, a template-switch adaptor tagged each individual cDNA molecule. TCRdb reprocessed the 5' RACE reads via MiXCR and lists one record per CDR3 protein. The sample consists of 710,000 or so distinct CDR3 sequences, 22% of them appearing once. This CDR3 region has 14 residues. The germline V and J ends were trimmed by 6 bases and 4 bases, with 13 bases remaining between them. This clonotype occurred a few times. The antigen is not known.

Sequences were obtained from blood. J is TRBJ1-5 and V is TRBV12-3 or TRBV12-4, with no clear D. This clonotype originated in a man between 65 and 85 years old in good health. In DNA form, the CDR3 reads TGTGCCAGCAGATCTCTAGGAGGTAATCAGCCCCAGCATTTT. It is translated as CASRSLGGNQPQHF.